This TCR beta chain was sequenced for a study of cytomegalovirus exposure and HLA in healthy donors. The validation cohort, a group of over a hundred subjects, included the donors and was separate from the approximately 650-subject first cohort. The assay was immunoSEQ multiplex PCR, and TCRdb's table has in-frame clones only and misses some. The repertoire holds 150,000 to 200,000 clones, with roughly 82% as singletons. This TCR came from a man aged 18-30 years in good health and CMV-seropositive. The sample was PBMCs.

CDR3 bases: TGTGCCAGCAGTTTATTAACCCGCAGGGGTGGGACCGGGGAGCTGTTTTTT. It yields the protein CASSLLTRRGGTGELFF. V and J are TRBV27 and TRBJ2-2, with D maybe TRBD1 (6 bases). CDR3 size: 17 residues. With 1 base removed from V and 5 bases from J, the gap between germline ends came to 17 bases. CDR1 is MNHEY, CDR2 SMNVEV, per germline (reference sequence).